This TCR beta chain is drawn from a study of CXCR3-negative and CXCR3-positive naive CD8 T cells. Study findings and constraints: Upon cryopreservation, CXCR3 expression partially decreased, and most assays used fresh PBMCs. Naive subsets expressed similar surface CD5; TRB CDR3 features served to infer TCR strength.

For this clonotype: Its antigen is unknown.

CDR1 and CDR2 (germline): SEHNR, FQNEAQ (reference sequence). The CDR3 has 16 amino acids. UMI-labeled 5' RACE yielded the TRB cDNA libraries. TCRdb re-called the 5' RACE reads and shows each CDR3 protein once, DNA omitted. The table gives approximately 60,000 distinct CDR3 sequences; the top ten clones make up about 20% of it. What was sequenced was memory CD8+ T cells from blood. The source of this sequence is a human donor in good health. Some clones in this sample may be carry-over from other donors' samples. This sequence joins TRBV7-9 and TRBJ2-7; TCRdb outputs TRBD2, but without DNA this stays unchecked. CDR3 sequence reads: CASSPAGLAGDYEQYF.